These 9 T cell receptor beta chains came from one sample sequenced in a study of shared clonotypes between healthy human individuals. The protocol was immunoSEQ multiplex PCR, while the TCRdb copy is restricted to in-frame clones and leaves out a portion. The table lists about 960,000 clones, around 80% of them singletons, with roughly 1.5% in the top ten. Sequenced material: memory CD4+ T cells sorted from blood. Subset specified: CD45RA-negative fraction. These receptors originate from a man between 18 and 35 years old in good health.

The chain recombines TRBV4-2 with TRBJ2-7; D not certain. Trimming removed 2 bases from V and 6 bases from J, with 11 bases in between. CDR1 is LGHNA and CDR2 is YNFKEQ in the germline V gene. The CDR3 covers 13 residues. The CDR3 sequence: CASSQQLVSEQYF. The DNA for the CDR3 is TGTGCCAGCAGCCAACAATTAGTTTCCGAGCAGTACTTC.

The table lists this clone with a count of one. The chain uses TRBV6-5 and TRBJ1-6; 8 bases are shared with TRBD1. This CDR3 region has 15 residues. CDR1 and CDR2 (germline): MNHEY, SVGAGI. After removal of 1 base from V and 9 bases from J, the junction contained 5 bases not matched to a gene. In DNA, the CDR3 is TGTGCCAGCAGTTACTTGACAGGGGCGGCTTCACCCCTCCACTTT. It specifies CASSYLTGAASPLHF.

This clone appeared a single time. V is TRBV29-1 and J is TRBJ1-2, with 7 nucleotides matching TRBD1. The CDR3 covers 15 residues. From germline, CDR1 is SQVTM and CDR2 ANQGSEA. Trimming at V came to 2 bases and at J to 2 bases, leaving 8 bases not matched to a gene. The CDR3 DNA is TGCAGCGTTGAATCGGGACAGACTAGAAACTATGGCTACACCTTC. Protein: CSVESGQTRNYGYTF.

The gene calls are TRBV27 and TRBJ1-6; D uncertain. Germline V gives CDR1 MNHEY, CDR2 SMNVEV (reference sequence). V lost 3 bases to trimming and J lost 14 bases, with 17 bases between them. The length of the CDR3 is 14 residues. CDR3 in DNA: TGTGCCAGCAGTTTTGGACTGAACTTTGGGACCCTCCACTTT. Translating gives CASSFGLNFGTLHF.

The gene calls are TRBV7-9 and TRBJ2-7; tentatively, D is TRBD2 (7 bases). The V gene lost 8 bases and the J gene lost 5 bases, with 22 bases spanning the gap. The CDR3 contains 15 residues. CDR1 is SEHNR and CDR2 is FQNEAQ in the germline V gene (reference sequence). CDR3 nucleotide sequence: TGTGCCAGCTCCCCGGGGGCGGGAGTGATCAACGAGCAGTACTTC. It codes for CASSPGAGVINEQYF.

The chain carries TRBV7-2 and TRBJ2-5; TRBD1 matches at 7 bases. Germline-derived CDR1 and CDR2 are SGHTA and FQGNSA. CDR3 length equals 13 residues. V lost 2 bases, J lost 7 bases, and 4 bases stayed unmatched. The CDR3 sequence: CASSLMSGGTQYF. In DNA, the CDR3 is TGTGCCAGCAGCTTAATGTCAGGGGGGACCCAGTACTTC.

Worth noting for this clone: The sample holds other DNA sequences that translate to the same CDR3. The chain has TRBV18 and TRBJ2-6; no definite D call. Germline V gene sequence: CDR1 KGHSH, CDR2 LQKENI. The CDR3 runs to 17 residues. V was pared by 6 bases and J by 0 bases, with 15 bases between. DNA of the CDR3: TGTGCCAGCTCGCCCCTCGCCCCGAGCTCTGGGGCCAACGTCCTGACTTTC. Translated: CASSPLAPSSGANVLTF.

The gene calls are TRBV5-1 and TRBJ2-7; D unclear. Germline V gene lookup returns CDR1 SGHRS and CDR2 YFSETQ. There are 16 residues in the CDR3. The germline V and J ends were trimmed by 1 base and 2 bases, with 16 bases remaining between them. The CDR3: CASSLPTPGYPYEQYF. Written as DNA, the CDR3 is TGCGCCAGCAGCTTGCCAACCCCGGGCTACCCCTACGAGCAGTACTTC.

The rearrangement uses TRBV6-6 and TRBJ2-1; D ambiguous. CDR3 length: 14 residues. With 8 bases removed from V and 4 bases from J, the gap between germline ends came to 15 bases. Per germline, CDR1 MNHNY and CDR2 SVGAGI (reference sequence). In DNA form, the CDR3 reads TGTGCCAGCGGGGTCTCGACGGGTTACAATGAGCAGTTCTTC. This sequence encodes CASGVSTGYNEQFF.